This T cell receptor beta chain was identified in a study of T cells in Graves' hyperthyroidism and ophthalmopathy. Study summary: At the time of initial diagnosis and before any treatment, peripheral blood was collected.

Clinical symptoms, serum thyroxine and TRAb, thyroid ultrasound and orbital computed tomography were used for the diagnoses. This clonotype was seen at least ten times. Antigen unknown. Amplified TCR beta CDR3 regions derived from RNA transcripts. HTBI primers drove first-round RT-PCR of the TCR CDR3. Each CDR3 protein gets one entry after TCRdb re-called the multiplex PCR reads with MiXCR. The sample includes around 720,000 distinct CDR3 sequences, roughly a third seen only once; the top ten take approximately 31%. Findings and caveats of the study: Blood also carried most thyroid clonotypes expanded above 0.001. In validation, the model predicted ophthalmopathy. These predictions came a median 6.5 months before onset.

Input material: blood. This TCR was recovered from a woman in her thirties or forties with Graves' hyperthyroidism.

DNA for the CDR3: TGCGCCAGCAGTGGAAACCAGGGGGGTGATGCTTTCTTT. Translating gives CASSGNQGGDAFF. The rearrangement uses TRBV10-1 and TRBJ1-1; 7 nucleotides match TRBD1. CDR3 length: 13 amino acids. J gave up 11 bases and V 4 bases, and 10 bases lay outside the gene matches. Per germline, CDR1 WNHNN and CDR2 SYGVQD (reference sequence).